This T cell receptor (beta chain) was sequenced for a study of T cell responses to AZD1222 COVID-19 vaccine. Notes on the study in general: Seropositivity was recorded at baseline in only 6 or 7 AZD1222 recipients.

Repertoires were generated with immunoSEQ multiplex PCR, while TCRdb's copy carries only in-frame clones and drops some. The sample has some 130,000 clones, approximately 86% seen once; the top ten hold 2% to 3%. A few counts support this clone. Its antigen is unknown. The CDR3 consists of 15 residues. Trimming left V 5 bases short and J 2 bases short, with 12 bases between. Germline V CDR1 and CDR2: SGHTA, FQGNSA. This sequence originates from an adult who received the AZD1222 COVID-19 vaccine. Sequencing used peripheral blood, obtained 28 days after the second AZD1222 dose. The chain employs TRBV7-2 and TRBJ1-4, with D unclear. The CDR3: CASSPPGITNEKLFF. The CDR3 bases are TGTGCCAGCAGCCCCCCGGGTATCACTAATGAAAAACTGTTTTTT.